A single sample is the source of the 12 T cell receptor beta chains below, sequenced in a study of T-cell memory formation after mild COVID-19. TCRdb re-called the 5' RACE reads through MiXCR, storing one row per CDR3 protein. The data show around 300,000 distinct CDR3 sequences, roughly 15% seen once. Sequencing was done on a sample of PBMCs or a T cell subset sorted from them (not recorded which). These TCRs come from a man aged 18-30 years who had mild COVID-19 (a few samples of this study predate the infection). Cell type and time point are not known.

This clonotype has more than one count but fewer than ten. V usage is TRBV29-1 and J usage is TRBJ1-1; 7 bases agree with TRBD1. Trimming took 4 bases from V and 4 from J; bases not matched to a gene: 12. Germline lookup yields CDR1 SQVTM and CDR2 ANQGSEA. The CDR3 consists of 15 residues. In DNA form, the CDR3 reads TGCAGCGTTGGTAAGAGGATGGGGACAGCCACTGAAGCTTTCTTT. Its protein product is CSVGKRMGTATEAFF.

This clonotype was recorded at least ten times. The chain joins TRBV19 to TRBJ1-5; D remains unclear. This CDR3 is built from 14 residues. CDR1 is LNHDA, CDR2 SQIVND, per germline (reference sequence). Deletions cut 3 bases from V and 4 bases from J, with 10 bases between. CDR3 DNA: TGTGCCAGTAGTATTGGCCCGCGGAATCAGCCCCAGCATTTT. Its translation: CASSIGPRNQPQHF.

This clonotype has only a few counts. The chain recombines TRBV6-5 with TRBJ2-3; D is uncertain. Trimming shortened V by 0 bases and J by 0 bases, and 7 bases separated the two germline ends. Germline V gene data show CDR1 as MNHEY and CDR2 as SVGAGI. CDR3 length: 15 amino acids. The CDR3 nucleotides read TGTGCCAGCAGTTACTCCGGCGTTAGCACAGATACGCAGTATTTT. Its protein product is CASSYSGVSTDTQYF.

Only a few counts were recorded for this clonotype. This chain connects TRBV20-1 to TRBJ2-7, with TRBD2 as a possible D gene (5 bases). Germline V gene sequence: CDR1 DFQATT, CDR2 SNEGSKA (reference sequence). This CDR3 region has 13 residues. V gave up 2 bases and J gave up 0 bases, with 8 bases separating them. This chain's CDR3 is CSARSGFSYEQYV. CDR3 DNA: TGCAGTGCTAGAAGCGGATTCTCCTACGAGCAGTACGTC.

J is TRBJ2-1 and V is TRBV6-5, with no clear D. The V and J ends lost 3 bases and 5 bases respectively, with 14 bases between them. Looked up from germline, CDR1 is MNHEY and CDR2 is SVGAGI. This CDR3 comprises 15 residues. The CDR3 DNA is TGTGCCAGCAGTTATGGCCTCCCTGTGCACAATGAGCAGTTCTTC. The encoded protein is CASSYGLPVHNEQFF.

This clonotype showed up just a few times. The chain recombines TRBV5-1 with TRBJ1-2, with D maybe TRBD1 (5 bases). The CDR3 extends over 16 amino acids. Trimming took off 1 base at V and 6 bases at J, with 19 bases between the two ends. Germline assignment: CDR1 SGHRS and CDR2 YFSETQ. CDR3 residues: CASSLTRSGLFNGYTF. The DNA for the CDR3 is TGCGCCAGCAGCTTGACTCGGTCGGGGCTGTTTAATGGCTACACCTTC. The full variable domain, completed using reference TRBV5-1 and TRBJ1-2, is KAGVTQTPRYLIKTRGQQVTLSCSPISGHRSVSWYQQTPGQGLQFLFEYFSETQRNKGNFPGRFSGRQFSNSRSEMNVSTLELGDSALYLCASSLTRSGLFNGYTFGSGTRLTVV.

This clonotype was observed many times. This chain links TRBV2 with TRBJ1-5, with D hard to call. Germline V lookup: CDR1 SNHLY, CDR2 FYNNEI. V lost 6 bases and J 0 bases, leaving 9 bases between the germline ends. The CDR3 has 14 amino acids. This CDR3 is CASRFDTSNQPQHF. The CDR3 nucleotides are TGTGCCAGCAGGTTCGACACTAGCAATCAGCCCCAGCATTTT.

V gene TRBV30 combines with J gene TRBJ2-7; 8 nucleotides line up with TRBD2. The germline CDR1 and CDR2 sequences are GTSNPN and SVGIG (reference sequence). The CDR3 sequence is 13 residues long. V trimming: 2 bases; J trimming: 12 bases; junction bases outside the gene matches: 12. Here the CDR3 DNA reads TGTGCCTGGAGTACCGGGACATGGACTAGCTGGTACTTC. Translation gives CAWSTGTWTSWYF. Full variable domain (rest looked up from reference TRBV30 and TRBJ2-7): SQTIHQWPATLVQPVGSPLSLECTVEGTSNPNLYWYRQAAGRGLQLLFYSVGIGQISSEVPQNLSASRPQDRQFILSSKKLLLSDSGFYLCAWSTGTWTSWYFGPGTRLTVT.

This clonotype has more than one count but fewer than ten. The rearrangement links TRBV20-1 to TRBJ2-7; maybe TRBD2 (6 bases). Deletions cut 0 bases from V and 5 bases from J, with 14 bases between. This CDR3 comprises 14 residues. CDR1 is DFQATT and CDR2 is SNEGSKA in the germline V gene (reference sequence). The CDR3 is CSAREGASVNEQYF. CDR3 nucleotide sequence: TGCAGTGCTAGAGAAGGGGCTAGCGTCAACGAGCAGTACTTC.

This clonotype was picked up a small number of times. This chain links TRBV7-9 with TRBJ1-1; D is unclear. The CDR3 sequence is 14 residues long. Germline CDR1 and CDR2: SEHNR and FQNEAQ (reference sequence). Trimming removed 5 bases at V and 3 bases at J, with 13 bases between. This chain's CDR3 is CASSRGHGDTEAFF. Written as DNA, the CDR3 is TGTGCCAGCAGCCGAGGGCACGGGGACACTGAAGCTTTCTTT.

The CDR3 loop reads CASSSRQGQTQYF. CDR3 coding DNA: TGTGCCAGCAGCTCTCGACAGGGGCAGACCCAGTACTTC. J is TRBJ2-5 and V is TRBV7-8, with TRBD1 matching 8 bases. With 4 bases clipped from V and 6 bases from J, the junction kept 4 bases outside the gene matches. The CDR3 spans 13 residues. Germline V gives CDR1 SGHVS, CDR2 FQNEAQ.

The chain recombines TRBV4-1 with TRBJ1-1; D gene uncertain. V lost 7 bases and J 1 base, leaving 10 bases between the germline ends. Germline assignment: CDR1 MGHRA and CDR2 YSYEKL. The CDR3 spans 13 residues. In nucleotides, the CDR3 is TGCGCCAGCACCGAGCGGGGGAACACTGAAGCTTTCTTT. It yields the protein CASTERGNTEAFF.